This is a list of T cell receptor beta chains from one sample in a study of cytomegalovirus exposure and HLA in healthy donors. Profiled with immunoSEQ multiplex PCR; TCRdb holds only in-frame clones, not every one. The sample lists over 80,000 clones; 70% to 75% were seen once. The sequencing input was PBMCs. These TCRs come from a man aged 40-49 years in good health and CMV-seronegative. Each CDR3 is given with its conserved first and last residue. The D gene is left open where the match is weak. For some rows the clone size is stated as once, few or many, or as a class when expanded; others skip it.

TRBJ2-7 NA TRBD1 TRBV5-1 TGCGCCAGCAGCTCCCGACAGGGAGTCTCCTACGAGCAGTACTTC CASSSRQGVSYEQYF
TRBJ1-6 NA TRBD1 TRBV7-8 TGTGCCAGCAGCCCCAATACAGGGGCTTCACCCCTCCACTTT CASSPNTGASPLHF
TRBJ1-1 medium-sized TRBD1 TRBV5-6 TGTGCCAGCAGCATACCGGGACAGGGGAACACTGAAGCTTTCTTT CASSIPGQGNTEAFF
TRBJ2-3 NA TRBD2 TRBV7-7 TGTGCCAGCAGCCCTCTGGGACTAGGCAGAGATACGCAGTATTTT CASSPLGLGRDTQYF
TRBJ2-7 NA TRBD1 TRBV7-8 TGTGCCAGCAGCCCGGACAGGAACTACGAGCAGTACTTC CASSPDRNYEQYF
TRBJ1-2 NA NA TRBV6-5 TGTGCCAGCAGTTACTTCGGGGTCGGCTATGGCTACACCTTC CASSYFGVGYGYTF
TRBJ2-5 NA NA TRBV27 TGTGCCAGCAGTTTTGGGATTAGCGGTGGAGGTACGGAGACCCAGTACTTC CASSFGISGGGTETQYF
TRBJ2-3 NA NA TRBV2 TGTGCCACAACCGGGGTCTACAACGCAGATACGCAGTATTTT CATTGVYNADTQYF
TRBJ2-7 few TRBD1 TRBV11-2 TGTGCCAGCTATGGGGACAGCGCCTACGAGCAGTACTTC CASYGDSAYEQYF
TRBJ1-5 once NA TRBV5-1 TGCGCCAGCAGCGAGCAGGGTGGCAATCAGCCCCAGCATTTT CASSEQGGNQPQHF
TRBJ1-2 few TRBD1 TRBV30 TGTGCCTGGAGTTTGGACAGGGGAGGTGGCTACACCTTC CAWSLDRGGGYTF